The sequence of this TCR beta chain was determined in a study of T-cell reconstitution after alpha-beta-depleted transplantation in children (dated by TCRdb to 2016 to 2017). Notes on the research overall: Using TCR repertoire profiling, the study quantitatively followed how T-cell immune reconstitution unfolded in children after TCRalphabeta/CD19-depleted allogeneic hematopoietic cell transplantation. General study outcomes and caveats: Over subsequent months, a decline in hyperexpanded clone frequencies was noted, and after one year, T-cell counts and TCRbeta diversity were mostly ascribed to newly produced T cells. The apparently early alphabetaT-cell count recovery about two months after transplant was reportedly dependent on only several hundred rapidly expanded clones derived from non-depleted graft cells. In some patients, high TCRbeta diversity at day 60 was attributed to recipient T cells and intrathymic progenitors that had survived conditioning.

For this clonotype: Its antigen is still unknown. No qualities accompany the bases; no much larger clone lies one base away.

The treatment or condition label on this specimen signifies: allogeneic hematopoietic cell transplantation with graft depleted of TCRalphabeta T cells and CD19 B cells. TCRalphabeta/CD19-depleted allogeneic hematopoietic cell grafts were given to the transplant recipients, all of whom were children. The CDR3 covers 16 residues, taking in both the cysteine and the phenylalanine. The only DNA kept is the CDR3, 48 bases in frame from the first base. The method was PCR. Instrument used: Illumina HiSeq 2500. TCR library preparation used molecular barcoding, with unique molecular identifiers applied to normalize quantification of the TCRbeta repertoire. TCRdb cleaned the public reads at Q25 with fastp, built clones with MiXCR and kept in-frame beta chains. Records with the same CDR3 protein are collapsed into one entry carrying the most frequent genes and DNA. A total of about 58,000 distinct CDR3 sequences appear in this sample, 40% to 45% of them only once. Of the sample, less than 98% is held by the ten largest clones.

The origin of this receptor is a male patient younger than 18 who had a stem cell transplant for acute lymphoblastic leukemia, so the T cells may come from the graft donor. This specimen consisted of PBMCs, mostly from graft donor cells, obtained 360 days after TCRalphabeta/CD19-depleted stem cell transplant. Here the chain combines TRBV21-1 and TRBJ2-1; no check of the table's D call, TRBD2, against the DNA was made. TRBV21-1 is annotated as a pseudogene. The CDR3 reads CASSKGGLLPYNEQFF. Here is the DNA: TGTGCCAGCAGCAAAGGAGGACTTCTCCCCTACAATGAGCAGTTCTTC.